This TCR beta chain came from a study of sequential checkpoint blockade in melanoma. Study information: 75 to 95 pretreatment tumor DNA samples were TCRβ immunosequenced. After nivolumab or ipilimumab alone, some 20 patients had week-13 rebiopsies.

Sequencing was performed with immunoSEQ multiplex PCR; in TCRdb, only in-frame clones are kept and a portion is missing. The sample shows roughly 36,000 clones, roughly 32% of them seen only once. Treatment: randomized to nivolumab then ipilimumab (arm A) or the reverse (arm B). The TCR comes from a human donor with melanoma. This material consisted of tumor tissue (inferred from file names), taken from a patient given nivolumab and ipilimumab in sequence.

CDR3 amino acids: CASSFLRGRSPLHF. The CDR3 DNA follows: TGTGCCAGCAGTTTCCTAAGGGGCCGCTCACCCCTCCACTTT. The V gene is TRBV27, the J gene TRBJ1-6; possible D gene TRBD1, 5 bases. From germline, CDR1 is MNHEY and CDR2 SMNVEV (reference sequence). The CDR3 covers 14 residues. Trimming left V 3 bases short and J 10 bases short, with 13 bases between.